Following are 17 T cell receptor beta chains from one sample sequenced in a study of cytomegalovirus exposure and HLA in healthy donors (dated by TCRdb to 2015 to 2018). The method behind the library was the immunoSEQ multiplex PCR assay. The multiplex PCR relied on a mix of 60 forward primers for TCR Vbeta segments and 13 reverse primers for TCR Jbeta segments. Held by TCRdb, this immuneACCESS table contains in-frame sequences only and omits some clones. Under half of the omission traces to an unresolved V gene where checked; the cause of the rest is unknown. The table of this sample itemizes some 130,000 clones. The top ten clonotypes cover approximately 1.6% of the sample. Sequencing used PBMCs. These receptors were collected from a woman aged 40 to 50 in good health and CMV-seropositive.

The CDR3 bases are TGTGCCAGTAGTTTTGGGACAGGGGTCGTCGACGAGCAGTACTTC. Protein: CASSFGTGVVDEQYF. The rearrangement uses TRBV19 and TRBJ2-7; 10 positions match TRBD1. V gave up 5 bases and J gave up 5 bases; unmatched junction bases: 9. In germline, CDR1 is LNHDA, CDR2 SQIVND (reference sequence). The CDR3 runs 15 residues.

CDR3 in amino acids: CASSLAPGSNLLTYNEQFF. The CDR3 DNA reads as TGCGCCAGCAGCTTGGCCCCGGGGTCTAATCTTCTCACATACAATGAGCAGTTCTTC. V is TRBV5-1 and J is TRBJ2-1, with D maybe TRBD2 (5 bases). In germline, CDR1 is SGHRS, CDR2 YFSETQ. Trimming removed 0 bases at V and 4 bases at J, with 23 bases between. The CDR3 is 19 amino acids.

This sequence joins TRBV7-9 and TRBJ2-4, with TRBD2 matching 8 bases. CDR3 length: 18 residues. Germline assignment: CDR1 SEHNR and CDR2 FQNEAQ (reference sequence). The trim removed 1 base at V and 1 base at J, leaving 9 bases unmatched. The CDR3 is CASSLVSSGIGAKNIQYF. The CDR3 DNA sequence: TGTGCCAGCAGCTTAGTGAGTAGCGGGATTGGGGCCAAAAACATTCAGTACTTC.

This chain joins TRBV6-1 and TRBJ1-1, with D possibly being TRBD1 (5 bases). Germline V gene data show CDR1 as MNHNS and CDR2 as SASEGT. The length of the CDR3 is 12 residues. Between the trimmed V and J ends, which lost 5 bases and 1 base, there was a span of 5 bases. CDR3 sequence reads: CASSRGNTEAFF. DNA for the CDR3: TGTGCCAGCAGTAGGGGGAACACTGAAGCTTTCTTT.

The V gene is TRBV19, the J gene TRBJ1-1; D is undetermined. Germline CDR1 reads LNHDA; CDR2 reads SQIVND (reference sequence). Trimming cost V 6 bases and J 4 bases, with 18 bases left between them. This CDR3 is 15 amino acids long. The CDR3 spells CASSNPAGVGTEAFF. CDR3 in DNA: TGTGCCAGTAGCAACCCCGCGGGTGTGGGCACTGAAGCTTTCTTT.

The chain uses TRBV7-6 and TRBJ2-1; 10 nucleotides match TRBD2. Looked up from germline, CDR1 is SGHVS and CDR2 is FNYEAQ. Trimming took 5 bases from V and 5 from J; bases not matched to a gene: 6. This CDR3 is 15 amino acids long. In DNA, the CDR3 is TGTGCCAGCAGCCTCCTAGCGGGAGTGGACAATGAGCAGTTCTTC. As protein: CASSLLAGVDNEQFF.

The CDR3 region has the DNA TGTGCCAGCAGTGAAGAGGGACTAGGCCTGAATAGAGCTCAGTTCTTC. This gives the protein CASSEEGLGLNRAQFF. The chain uses TRBV6-1 and TRBJ2-1; TRBD2 matches 8 bases. Germline CDR1 MNHNS, CDR2 SASEGT. J gave up 13 bases and V 1 base, and 15 bases lay outside the gene matches. The CDR3 is 16 amino acids.

This chain connects TRBV19 to TRBJ1-4; no firm D call. The ends were cut back, 6 bases at V and 1 base at J, with 9 bases in the middle. Germline values: CDR1 LNHDA, CDR2 SQIVND (reference sequence). CDR3 size: 14 residues. The CDR3 region is CASSPVLTNEKLFF. CDR3 coding DNA: TGTGCCAGTAGCCCGGTCTTAACTAATGAAAAACTGTTTTTT.

A word on this clone: Compared with germline, one end of the junction differs, possibly owing to a read error. This chain connects TRBV7-7 to TRBJ1-1; 7 bases are shared with TRBD1. Germline V gene lookup returns CDR1 SSHAT and CDR2 FNYEAQ (reference sequence). The CDR3 has 15 residues. The CDR3 bases are TGTGCTAGCAGCCCGATTGACAGGGATAACACTGAAGCTTTCTTT. Translation gives CASSPIDRDNTEAFF.

CDR3 DNA: TGTGCCAGTAGTGACAGGGGCTACGAGCAGTACTTC. It codes for CASSDRGYEQYF. V is TRBV19 and J is TRBJ2-5; 8 bases are a match to TRBD1. TRBJ2-7 explains the end of the DNA better; the J call may be wrong. CDR3 length: 12 residues. CDR1 and CDR2 from the germline V gene are LNHDA and SQIVND (reference sequence).

About this clone: One end of the junction fails to match germline, which may point to a read error. This rearrangement joins TRBV7-2 to TRBJ2-4, with TRBD1 matching over 8 bases. Germline CDR1 SGHTA, CDR2 FQGNSA. The CDR3 extends over 16 amino acids. CDR3 residues: CACSTVAGGSKNIQYF. Here the CDR3 DNA reads TGTGCCTGCAGCACGGTGGCAGGGGGCTCCAAAAACATTCAGTACTTC.

The chain is built from TRBV5-1 and TRBJ2-7; tentative D call: TRBD2 (6 bases). V lost 4 bases to trimming and J lost 5 bases, with 19 bases between them. Germline values: CDR1 SGHRS, CDR2 YFSETQ. The CDR3 has 15 residues. CDR3 sequence: CASSPAQAGRNEQYF. Here the CDR3 DNA reads TGCGCCAGCAGCCCCGCACAGGCAGGGAGGAACGAGCAGTACTTC. The variable domain in full, completed from reference TRBV5-1 and TRBJ2-7, reads KAGVTQTPRYLIKTRGQQVTLSCSPISGHRSVSWYQQTPGQGLQFLFEYFSETQRNKGNFPGRFSGRQFSNSRSEMNVSTLELGDSALYLCASSPAQAGRNEQYFGPGTRLTVT.

V gene TRBV2 combines with J gene TRBJ2-1, with D possibly matching TRBD1 (5 bases). Germline loops: CDR1 SNHLY, CDR2 FYNNEI. The V end lost 4 bases, the J end lost 4 bases, and 14 bases lay between the germline ends. CDR3 length equals 15 residues. In DNA form, the CDR3 reads TGTGCCAGCAGTGGGGTCCGGACACCTTACAATGAGCAGTTCTTC. The encoded protein is CASSGVRTPYNEQFF.

V and J are TRBV6-6 and TRBJ2-7, with TRBD2 identical over 7 bases. Per the germline V gene, CDR1 is MNHNY and CDR2 is SVGAGI (reference sequence). CDR3 length equals 14 residues. The V segment lost 4 bases and the J segment 5 bases; nucleotides outside the gene matches: 8. As DNA, the CDR3 is TGTGCCAGCAGTTTGCGGGAGCCGGGAGACGAGCAGTACTTC. Its translation: CASSLREPGDEQYF.

The rearrangement joins TRBV28 to TRBJ1-5; 10 nucleotides match TRBD1. Trimming removed 4 bases from V and 6 bases from J; junction bases left unmatched: 6. Germline assignment: CDR1 MDHEN and CDR2 SYDVKM. This CDR3 has 15 amino acids. CDR3 DNA sequence: TGTGCCAGCAGTTATCTGACAGGGGGCGGTCAGCCCCAGCATTTT. Protein: CASSYLTGGGQPQHF.

The chain has TRBV30 and TRBJ1-1; D gene uncertain. Germline V gene data show CDR1 as GTSNPN and CDR2 as SVGIG (reference sequence). The CDR3 consists of 13 residues. The ends were cut back, 0 bases at V and 4 bases at J, with 9 bases in the middle. CDR3 nucleotides: TGTGCCTGGAGTGTACTTCCGAGCACTGAAGCTTTCTTT. Protein sequence: CAWSVLPSTEAFF.

V is TRBV5-4 and J is TRBJ2-7, with D tentatively TRBD1 (6 bases). Germline V CDR1 and CDR2: SGHNT, YYREEE (reference sequence). V lost 2 bases, J lost 2 bases, and 11 bases lay in between. This CDR3 has 14 residues. The CDR3 region has the DNA TGTGCCAGCAGCTTTCAGGGGCGTACCTACGAGCAGTACTTC. It encodes CASSFQGRTYEQYF.